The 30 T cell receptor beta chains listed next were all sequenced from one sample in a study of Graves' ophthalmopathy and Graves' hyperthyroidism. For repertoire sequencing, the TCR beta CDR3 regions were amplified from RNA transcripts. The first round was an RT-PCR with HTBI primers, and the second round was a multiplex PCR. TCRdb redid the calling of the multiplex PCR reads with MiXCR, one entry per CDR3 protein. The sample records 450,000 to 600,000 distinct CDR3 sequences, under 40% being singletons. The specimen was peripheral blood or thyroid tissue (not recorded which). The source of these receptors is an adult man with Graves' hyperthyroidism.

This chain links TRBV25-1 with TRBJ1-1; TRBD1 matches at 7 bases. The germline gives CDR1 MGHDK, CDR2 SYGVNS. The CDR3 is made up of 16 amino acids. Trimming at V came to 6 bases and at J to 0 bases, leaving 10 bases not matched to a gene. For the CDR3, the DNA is TGTGCCAGCAGCCAATATGGACAGGCGATGAACACTGAAGCTTTCTTT. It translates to CASSQYGQAMNTEAFF.

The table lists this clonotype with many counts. CDR3 residues: CASSPSVGGNSPLHF. The CDR3 DNA is TGTGCCAGCAGCCCTTCCGTCGGAGGTAATTCACCCCTCCACTTT. The chain links TRBV25-1 to TRBJ1-6; D is uncertain. Between the trimmed V and J ends, which lost 6 bases and 6 bases, there was a span of 15 bases. CDR3 length: 15 amino acids. Germline V gives CDR1 MGHDK, CDR2 SYGVNS.

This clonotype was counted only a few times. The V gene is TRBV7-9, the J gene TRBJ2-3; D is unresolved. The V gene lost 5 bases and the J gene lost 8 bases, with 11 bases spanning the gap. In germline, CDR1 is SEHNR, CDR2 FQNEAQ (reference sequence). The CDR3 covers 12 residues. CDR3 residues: CASSADGVTQYF. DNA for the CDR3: TGTGCCAGCAGCGCCGACGGTGTTACGCAGTATTTT.

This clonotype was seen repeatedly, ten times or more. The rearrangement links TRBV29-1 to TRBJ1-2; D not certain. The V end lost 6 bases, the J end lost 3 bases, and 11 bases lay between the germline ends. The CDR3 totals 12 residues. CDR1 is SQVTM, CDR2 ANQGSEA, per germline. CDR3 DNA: TGCAGCGTCACCTCTCGGGACTATGGCTACACCTTC. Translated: CSVTSRDYGYTF.

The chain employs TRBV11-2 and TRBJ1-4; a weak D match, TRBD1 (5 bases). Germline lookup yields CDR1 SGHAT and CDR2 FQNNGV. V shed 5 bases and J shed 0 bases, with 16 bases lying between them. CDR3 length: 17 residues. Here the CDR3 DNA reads TGTGCCAGCAGCCTACTATCGATGACAGCAACTAATGAAAAACTGTTTTTT. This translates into CASSLLSMTATNEKLFF.

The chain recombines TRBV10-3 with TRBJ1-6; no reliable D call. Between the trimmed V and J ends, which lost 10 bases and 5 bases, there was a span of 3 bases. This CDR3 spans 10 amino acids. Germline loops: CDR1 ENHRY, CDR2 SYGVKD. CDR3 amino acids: CARHNSPLHF. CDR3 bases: TGTGCCAGACATAATTCACCCCTCCACTTT.

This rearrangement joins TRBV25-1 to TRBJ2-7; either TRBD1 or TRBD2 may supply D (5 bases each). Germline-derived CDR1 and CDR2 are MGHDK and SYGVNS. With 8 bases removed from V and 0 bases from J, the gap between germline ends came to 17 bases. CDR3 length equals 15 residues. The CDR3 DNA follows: TGTGCCAGCGACTGGGGACGGGCGAGCTCCTACGAGCAGTACTTC. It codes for CASDWGRASSYEQYF.

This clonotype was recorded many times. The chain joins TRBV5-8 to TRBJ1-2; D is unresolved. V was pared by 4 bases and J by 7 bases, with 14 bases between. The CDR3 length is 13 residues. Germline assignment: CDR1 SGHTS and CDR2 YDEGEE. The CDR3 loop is CASSTTGLFGYTF. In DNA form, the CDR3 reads TGTGCCAGCAGCACGACGGGTCTTTTTGGCTACACCTTC.

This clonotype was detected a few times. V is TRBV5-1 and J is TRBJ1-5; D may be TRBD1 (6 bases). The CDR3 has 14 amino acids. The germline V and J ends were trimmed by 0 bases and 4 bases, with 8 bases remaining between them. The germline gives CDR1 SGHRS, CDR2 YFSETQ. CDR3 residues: CASSLGDINQPQHF. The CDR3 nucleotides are TGCGCCAGCAGCTTGGGGGACATTAATCAGCCCCAGCATTTT.

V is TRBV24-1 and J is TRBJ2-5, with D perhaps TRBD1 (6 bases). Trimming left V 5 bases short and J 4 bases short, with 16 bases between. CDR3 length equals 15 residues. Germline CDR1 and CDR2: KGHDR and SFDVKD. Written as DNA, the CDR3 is TGTGCCACCAGTGCTAACCGGGCAGGGGCAGAGACCCAGTACTTC. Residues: CATSANRAGAETQYF.

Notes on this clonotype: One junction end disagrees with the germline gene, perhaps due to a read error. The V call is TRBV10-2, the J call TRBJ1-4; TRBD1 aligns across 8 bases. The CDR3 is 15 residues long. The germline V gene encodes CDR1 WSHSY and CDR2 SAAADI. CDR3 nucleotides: TGTGCCAGCAGTTACTCGACAGGGGCGGGTGAAAAACTGTTTTTT. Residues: CASSYSTGAGEKLFF.

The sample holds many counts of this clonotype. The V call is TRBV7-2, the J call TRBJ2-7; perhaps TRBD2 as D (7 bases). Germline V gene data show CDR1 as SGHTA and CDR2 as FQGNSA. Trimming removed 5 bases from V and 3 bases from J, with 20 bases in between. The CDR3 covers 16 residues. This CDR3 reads CASSGSGGPGGYEQYF. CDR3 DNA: TGTGCCAGCAGCGGCTCCGGGGGGCCCGGGGGCTACGAGCAGTACTTC.

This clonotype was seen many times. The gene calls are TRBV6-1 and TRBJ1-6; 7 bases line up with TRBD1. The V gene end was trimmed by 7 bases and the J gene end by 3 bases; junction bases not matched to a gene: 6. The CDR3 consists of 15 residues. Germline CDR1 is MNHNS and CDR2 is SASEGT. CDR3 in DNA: TGTGCCAGCAATGGACAGGCCAACTATAATTCACCCCTCCACTTT. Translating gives CASNGQANYNSPLHF.

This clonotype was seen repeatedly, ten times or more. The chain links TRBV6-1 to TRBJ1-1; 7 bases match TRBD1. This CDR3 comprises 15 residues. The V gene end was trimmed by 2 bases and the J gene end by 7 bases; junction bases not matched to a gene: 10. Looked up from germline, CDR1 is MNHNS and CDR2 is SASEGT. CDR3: CASSERGLPVSEAFF. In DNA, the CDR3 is TGTGCCAGCAGTGAAAGGGGGCTACCGGTCAGTGAAGCTTTCTTT.

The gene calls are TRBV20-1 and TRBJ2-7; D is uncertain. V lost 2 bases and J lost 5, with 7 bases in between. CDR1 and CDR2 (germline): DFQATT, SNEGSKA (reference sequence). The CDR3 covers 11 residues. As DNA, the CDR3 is TGCAGTGCTAGATTAACCCACGAGCAGTACTTC. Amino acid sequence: CSARLTHEQYF.

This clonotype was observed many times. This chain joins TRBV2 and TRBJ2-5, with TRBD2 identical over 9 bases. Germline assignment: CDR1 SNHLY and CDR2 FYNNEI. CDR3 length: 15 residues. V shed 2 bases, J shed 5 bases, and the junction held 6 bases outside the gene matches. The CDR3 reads CASSELAGTWETQYF. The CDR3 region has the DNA TGTGCCAGCAGTGAACTAGCGGGGACTTGGGAGACCCAGTACTTC.

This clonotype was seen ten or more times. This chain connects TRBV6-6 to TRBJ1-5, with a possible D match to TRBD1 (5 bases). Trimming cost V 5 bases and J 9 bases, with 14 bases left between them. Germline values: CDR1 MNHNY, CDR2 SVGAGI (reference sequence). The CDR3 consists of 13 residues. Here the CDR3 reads CASSGAQGGPQHF. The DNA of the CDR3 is TGTGCCAGCAGTGGAGCCCAGGGAGGGCCCCAGCATTTT.

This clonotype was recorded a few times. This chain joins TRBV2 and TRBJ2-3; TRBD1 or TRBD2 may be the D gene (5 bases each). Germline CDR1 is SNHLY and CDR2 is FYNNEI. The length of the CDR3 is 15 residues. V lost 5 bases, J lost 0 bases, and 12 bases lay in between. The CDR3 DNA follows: TGTGCCAGCAGTTTCGGGGACCCTAGCACAGATACGCAGTATTTT. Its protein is CASSFGDPSTDTQYF.

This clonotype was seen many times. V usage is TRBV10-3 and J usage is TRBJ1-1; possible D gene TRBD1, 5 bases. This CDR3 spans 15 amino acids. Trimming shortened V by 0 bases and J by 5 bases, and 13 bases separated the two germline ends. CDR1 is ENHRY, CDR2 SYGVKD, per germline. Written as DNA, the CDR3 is TGTGCCATCAGTGAGTCGGCCGGGACGGGGACTGAAGCTTTCTTT. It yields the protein CAISESAGTGTEAFF.

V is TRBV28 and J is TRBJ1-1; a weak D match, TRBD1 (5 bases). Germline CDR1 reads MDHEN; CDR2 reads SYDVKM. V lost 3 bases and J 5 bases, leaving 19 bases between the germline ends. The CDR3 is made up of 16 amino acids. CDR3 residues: CASSLARGPSTTEAFF. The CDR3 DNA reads TGTGCCAGCAGTTTGGCCCGGGGCCCATCGACAACTGAAGCTTTCTTT.

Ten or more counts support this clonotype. The CDR3 reads CASSLQGASGNTIYF. The CDR3, as DNA: TGTGCCAGCAGCTTGCAGGGGGCGTCTGGAAACACCATATATTTT. The rearrangement uses TRBV7-9 and TRBJ1-3, with 8 nucleotides matching TRBD1. The V segment lost 3 bases and the J segment 1 base; nucleotides outside the gene matches: 2. This CDR3 spans 15 amino acids. The germline V gene has CDR1 SEHNR and CDR2 FQNEAQ (reference sequence).

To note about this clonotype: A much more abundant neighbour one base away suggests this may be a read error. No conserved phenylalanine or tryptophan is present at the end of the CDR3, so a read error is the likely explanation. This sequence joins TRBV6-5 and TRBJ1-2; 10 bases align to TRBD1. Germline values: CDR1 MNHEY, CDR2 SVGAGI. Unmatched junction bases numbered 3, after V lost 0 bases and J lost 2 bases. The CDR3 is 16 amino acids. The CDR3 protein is CASSYSGTGANYGYTV. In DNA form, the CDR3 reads TGTGCCAGCAGTTACTCAGGGACAGGGGCCAACTATGGCTACACCGTC.

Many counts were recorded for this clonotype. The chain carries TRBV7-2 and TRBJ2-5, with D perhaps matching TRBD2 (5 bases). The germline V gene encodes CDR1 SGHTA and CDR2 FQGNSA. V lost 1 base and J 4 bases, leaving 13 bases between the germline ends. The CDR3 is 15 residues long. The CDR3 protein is CASSLEAGGPETQYF. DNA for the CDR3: TGTGCCAGCAGCTTAGAAGCCGGAGGCCCAGAGACCCAGTACTTC.

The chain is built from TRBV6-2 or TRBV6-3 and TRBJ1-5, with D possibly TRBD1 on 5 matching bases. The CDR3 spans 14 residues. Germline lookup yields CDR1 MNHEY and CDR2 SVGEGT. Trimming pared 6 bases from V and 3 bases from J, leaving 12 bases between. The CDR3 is CASSLDTFNQPQHF. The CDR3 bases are TGTGCCAGCAGCCTGGACACTTTCAATCAGCCCCAGCATTTT.

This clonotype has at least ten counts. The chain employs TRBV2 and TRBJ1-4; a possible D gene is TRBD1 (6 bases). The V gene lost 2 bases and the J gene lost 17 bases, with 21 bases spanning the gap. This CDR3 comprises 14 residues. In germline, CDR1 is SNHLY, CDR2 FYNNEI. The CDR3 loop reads CASSEPEGTGRIFF. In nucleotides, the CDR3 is TGTGCCAGCAGTGAACCGGAGGGAACAGGGAGAATTTTTTTT.

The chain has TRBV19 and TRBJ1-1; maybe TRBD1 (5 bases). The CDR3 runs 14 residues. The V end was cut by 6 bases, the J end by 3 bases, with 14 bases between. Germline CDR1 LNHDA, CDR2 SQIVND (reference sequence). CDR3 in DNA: TGTGCCAGTAGCCCATCAGGGTTAGACACTGAAGCTTTCTTT. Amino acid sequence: CASSPSGLDTEAFF. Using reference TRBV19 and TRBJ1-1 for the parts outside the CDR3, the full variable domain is DGGITQSPKYLFRKEGQNVTLSCEQNLNHDAMYWYRQDPGQGLRLIYYSQIVNDFQKGDIAEGYSVSREKKESFPLTVTSAQKNPTAFYLCASSPSGLDTEAFFGQGTRLTVV.

The CDR3 DNA reads TGCAGCAGTTTAAGGGGGGAAGTTTTTGGGGCCAACGTCCTGACTTTC. Residues: CSSLRGEVFGANVLTF. This chain connects TRBV29-1 to TRBJ2-6; D assignment may be TRBD1 or TRBD2 (6 bases each). The CDR3 covers 16 residues. V dropped 8 bases and J dropped 3 bases, with 20 bases sitting between them. Germline V lookup: CDR1 SQVTM, CDR2 ANQGSEA.

CDR3 protein: CSVEGTSGNTGELFF. The CDR3 coding sequence is TGCAGCGTTGAAGGTACTAGCGGGAACACCGGGGAGCTGTTTTTT. The chain is built from TRBV29-1 and TRBJ2-2, with 8 bases fitting TRBD2. The CDR3 consists of 15 residues. Trimming at V came to 1 base and at J to 1 base, leaving 2 bases not matched to a gene. Germline V gene sequence: CDR1 SQVTM, CDR2 ANQGSEA.

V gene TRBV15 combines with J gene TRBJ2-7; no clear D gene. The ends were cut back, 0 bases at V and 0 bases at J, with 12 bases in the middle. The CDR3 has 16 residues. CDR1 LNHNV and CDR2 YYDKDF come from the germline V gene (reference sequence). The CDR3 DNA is TGTGCCACCAGCAGAGATATCCCCGCGGACTCCTACGAGCAGTACTTC. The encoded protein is CATSRDIPADSYEQYF.

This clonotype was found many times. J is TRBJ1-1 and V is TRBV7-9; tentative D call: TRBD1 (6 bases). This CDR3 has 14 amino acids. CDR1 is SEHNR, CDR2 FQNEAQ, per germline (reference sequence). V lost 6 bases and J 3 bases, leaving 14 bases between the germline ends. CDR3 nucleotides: TGTGCCAGCAGTAAGGGGGTTGGTGACACTGAAGCTTTCTTT. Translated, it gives CASSKGVGDTEAFF.